These 14 T cell receptor beta chains were all obtained from the same sample, sequenced in a study of T cell changes during pregnancy in multiple sclerosis. The assay was immunoSEQ multiplex PCR, and TCRdb's table has in-frame clones only and misses some. The sample lists 35,000 or so clones, about 92% occurring once. The material sequenced was CD4+ T cells from peripheral blood mononuclear cells, taken after pregnancy. The receptors originated from a female donor in good health, enrolled as a control in a pregnancy study.

The sample holds a few counts of this clone. The chain uses TRBV5-1 and TRBJ2-7, with D unresolved. Trimming took off 4 bases at V and 6 bases at J, with 11 bases between the two ends. The CDR3 runs 12 residues. Per germline, CDR1 SGHRS and CDR2 YFSETQ. In nucleotides, the CDR3 is TGCGCCAGCAGCCTTGGCAGTTTCGAGCAGTACTTC. Its translation: CASSLGSFEQYF.

This chain joins TRBV18 and TRBJ2-7, with D unclear. The V end lost 6 bases, the J end lost 5 bases, and 11 bases lay between the germline ends. This CDR3 contains 12 residues. Per germline, CDR1 KGHSH and CDR2 LQKENI. The CDR3 here is CASSPDTDEQYF. In DNA, the CDR3 is TGTGCCAGCTCGCCCGACACGGACGAGCAGTACTTC.

This clone was observed a single time. J is TRBJ1-5 and V is TRBV7-2, with D possibly TRBD1 on 5 matching bases. The germline V gene has CDR1 SGHTA and CDR2 FQGNSA. The CDR3 consists of 15 residues. Deletions cut 5 bases from V and 3 bases from J, with 14 bases between. CDR3 in DNA: TGTGCCAGCAGCATAACCGGGACTGCCAATCAGCCCCAGCATTTT. Translating gives CASSITGTANQPQHF. Full variable domain (missing parts from reference TRBV7-2 and TRBJ1-5): GAGVSQSPSNKVTEKGKDVELRCDPISGHTALYWYRQSLGQGLEFLIYFQGNSAPDKSGLPSDRFSAERTGGSVSTLTIQRTQQEDSAVYLCASSITGTANQPQHFGDGTRLSIL.

The genes are TRBV27 and TRBJ2-3; 11 nucleotides match TRBD2. J gave up 1 base and V 4 bases, and 1 base lay outside the gene matches. The CDR3 loop spans 15 amino acids. Per germline, CDR1 MNHEY and CDR2 SMNVEV (reference sequence). The CDR3 bases are TGTGCCAGCAGTTCGGGACTAGCGGGCACAGATACGCAGTATTTT. Translation gives CASSSGLAGTDTQYF.

The J gene is TRBJ2-5, the V gene TRBV29-1, with D possibly matching TRBD1 (6 bases). Germline loops: CDR1 SQVTM, CDR2 ANQGSEA. CDR3 length: 12 amino acids. The V gene lost 5 bases and the J gene lost 6 bases, with 13 bases spanning the gap. CDR3 in amino acids: CSVHRERKTQYF. CDR3 nucleotide sequence: TGCAGCGTTCACAGGGAACGGAAGACCCAGTACTTC.

This chain joins TRBV15 and TRBJ1-1; 8 bases line up with TRBD1. The junction had 7 bases not matched to a gene; V was cut back by 6 bases and J by 1 base. This CDR3 comprises 15 residues. Per the germline V gene, CDR1 is LNHNV and CDR2 is YYDKDF (reference sequence). The CDR3 region is CATRPRQGTNTEAFF. CDR3 nucleotides: TGTGCCACCAGGCCGAGACAGGGGACGAACACTGAAGCTTTCTTT.

This rearrangement joins TRBV4-3 to TRBJ1-2; a possible D gene is TRBD1 (6 bases). Germline CDR1 LGHNA, CDR2 YSLEER. The CDR3 totals 14 residues. Trimming removed 0 bases at V and 6 bases at J, with 11 bases between. This CDR3 is CASSQDVRDNGYTF. The CDR3 DNA follows: TGCGCCAGCAGCCAAGATGTACGGGACAATGGCTACACCTTC.

The chain couples TRBV30 to TRBJ2-6; 7 nucleotides match TRBD2. The V gene's germline CDR1 is GTSNPN and CDR2 SVGIG (reference sequence). Trimming removed 7 bases from V and 0 bases from J; junction bases left unmatched: 9. This CDR3 is built from 16 residues. The DNA of the CDR3 is TGTGCCTCCATGTACGGGGGGAACTCTGGGGCCAACGTCCTGACTTTC. It translates to CASMYGGNSGANVLTF.

J is TRBJ2-6 and V is TRBV19; D uncertain. V was trimmed by 7 bases and J by 0 bases, leaving 10 bases between them. The CDR3 covers 15 residues. CDR1 and CDR2 from the germline V gene are LNHDA and SQIVND (reference sequence). The CDR3 bases are TGTGCCAGTATTTCACACCTCTCTGGGGCCAACGTCCTGACTTTC. This translates into CASISHLSGANVLTF.

The chain carries TRBV29-1 and TRBJ1-1; TRBD1 is a possible D gene (5 bases). The germline V gene encodes CDR1 SQVTM and CDR2 ANQGSEA. V was trimmed by 4 bases and J by 0 bases, leaving 15 bases between them. The CDR3 is made up of 15 amino acids. In DNA form, the CDR3 reads TGCAGCGTTGGCCCTAACGGGGGAGTGAACACTGAAGCTTTCTTT. Its translation: CSVGPNGGVNTEAFF.

The J gene is TRBJ1-2, the V gene TRBV27, with D unresolved. Trimming shortened V by 7 bases and J by 7 bases, and 16 bases separated the two germline ends. The germline CDR1 and CDR2 sequences are MNHEY and SMNVEV (reference sequence). The CDR3 sequence is 13 residues long. CDR3 loop: CASTVTPGSGYTF. The CDR3, as DNA: TGTGCCAGCACCGTGACCCCGGGGAGTGGCTACACCTTC.

The V gene is TRBV19, the J gene TRBJ2-5; 10 nucleotides agree with TRBD2. CDR3 size: 14 residues. Per the germline V gene, CDR1 is LNHDA and CDR2 is SQIVND (reference sequence). V was clipped by 7 bases and J by 1 base; unmatched bases: 3. The CDR3 loop is CASTLAGGQETQYF. The CDR3 nucleotides are TGTGCCAGTACCTTAGCGGGGGGCCAAGAGACCCAGTACTTC.

This clone was seen more than once but under ten times. The chain is built from TRBV9 and TRBJ1-1, with D possibly matching TRBD1 (6 bases). The CDR3 runs 14 residues. Trimming took off 0 bases at V and 1 base at J, with 7 bases between the two ends. Germline V CDR1 and CDR2: SGDLS, YYNGEE. Here the CDR3 reads CASSVGTENTEAFF. Here the CDR3 DNA reads TGTGCCAGCAGCGTAGGGACAGAGAACACTGAAGCTTTCTTT.

V is TRBV29-1 and J is TRBJ1-3; D is perhaps TRBD1 (6 bases). Trimming cost V 4 bases and J 0 bases, with 10 bases left between them. The germline V gene encodes CDR1 SQVTM and CDR2 ANQGSEA. This CDR3 region has 14 residues. The CDR3 nucleotides are TGCAGCGTTGGACAGGCTTCCTCTGGAAACACCATATATTTT. Protein sequence: CSVGQASSGNTIYF. The full variable domain, with the rest looked up from reference TRBV29-1 and TRBJ1-3, is SAVISQKPSRDICQRGTSLTIQCQVDSQVTMMFWYRQQPGQSLTLIATANQGSEATYESGFVIDKFPISRPNLTFSTLTVSNMSPEDSSIYLCSVGQASSGNTIYFGEGSWLTVV.